This T cell receptor (beta chain) is drawn from a study of blood T cells in healthy people across ages (dated by TCRdb to 2015 to 2017). As for the study more broadly: Template switching captured roughly one uniquely barcoded TCR beta cDNA molecule per two T cells in model experiments. Age-related changes in TCR beta repertoire diversity were measured in the study by deep sequencing normalized with unique cDNA molecular identifiers. Donors were grouped into four age groups: young (average 16 years), middle-aged (39), aged (around 60) and long-lived (just over 80). Donors of different ages were randomly distributed across sequencing lanes to avoid experimental bias. The study analyzed two additional independent replicas of 1 million unique cDNA reads from the same blood draw for two donors, one aged 18 to 29 and one aged 80 or older. Results the study describes overall, beyond this receptor: Compared with the aged group, more naive CD4+ T cells, fewer expanded clones and increased TCR diversity were shown by the long-lived group, suggesting age selection. Total diversity estimates from one million sequenced T cells were considered lower bounds and underestimates. The CMV infection status of donors was not known, potentially confounding age-related changes in expanded clonotypes. Conclusive comparison of naive and antigen-experienced compartments was prevented by the profiling of bulk unsorted PBMCs. There was a strong correlation between observed TCR beta diversity and the percentage of naive T cells measured by flow cytometry. Observed TCR beta diversity per million T cells fell roughly linearly with age, and a significant reduction was already apparent by age roughly 40.

V and J are truncated by 4 bases and 0 bases respectively, leaving an intervening sequence of 10 bases. Spanning cysteine to phenylalanine, the CDR3 consists of 15 amino acids. The kept DNA is CDR3 alone, 45 bases in frame from the first base. Via the germline V gene, CDR1 is SGDLS and CDR2 YYNGEE. Worth noting for this clonotype: Its antigen is not yet known. No base quality information exists; no much larger clone differs at one position.

Systemically healthy Caucasian individuals from Russia, 39 in total and aged roughly 6 to 100 years, were included as donors. Each donor gave about 9.7 milliliters of peripheral blood, drawn into EDTA-treated Vacutainer tubes. PBMCs were isolated by Ficoll-Paque density-gradient centrifugation, with at least 7 million obtained per sample. Trizol reagent was used to extract total RNA from PBMCs, with at least 5.5 micrograms per sample. For every donor, flow cytometry on a PBMC aliquot measured the percentage of naive CD45RAhigh/CD27high T cells. To prepare the library, 5' RACE was applied. The second PCR ran for about 7 to 11 cycles and used a J-beta primer mix along with a sample-barcoded 5' primer. Each TCR beta cDNA molecule received a unique molecular identifier from a template-switch 5' adaptor carrying 12 random nucleotides. Each sample yielded at least 3 million CDR3-containing paired-end reads. All of the RNA was converted into first-strand cDNA using the Mint cDNA synthesis kit, with a TRBC-specific oligonucleotide serving as the primer. Following uracil-DNA glycosylase treatment, all cDNA underwent a first 18-cycle PCR with the universal primers M1SS and BC2_uni_R. As for the original processing: Each sample was normalized by randomly selecting 1 million high-quality reads, each carrying a distinct molecular identifier. Instead of being binned into consensus sequences, reads with shared molecular identifiers were discarded. MiTCR, run with a Q25 quality threshold and the strictest error-elimination algorithm, handled CDR3 identification, clonotype clustering and error correction. A nonparametric unseen species model with Euler transformation was used to estimate lower-bound total TCR beta diversity. The public sequencing data were trimmed at Q25 with fastp and processed into clonotypes with MiXCR by TCRdb, which kept only in-frame beta chains. CDR3 protein duplicates are merged, each entry listing the most common genes and DNA. The authors' filters were not applied to this entry. Here the sample has 1.8 million or so distinct CDR3 sequences; roughly 43% occur a single time. The ten top clones hold 23% of the sample.

The sequencing sample was made of blood. Rearrangement joined TRBV9 to TRBJ1-4; the D gene is perhaps TRBD1, on 5 matching bases. This sequence originates from a human donor in good health. In nucleotide form, the sequence is TGTGCCAGCAGCCCAAAGGGGCCAACTAATGAAAAACTGTTTTTT. Translated, this is CASSPKGPTNEKLFF.